Presented here are 16 T cell receptor beta chains from one specimen sequenced in a study of cytomegalovirus exposure and HLA in healthy donors. In the PCR, 60 Vbeta and 13 Jbeta primers were used. The data were produced by immunoSEQ multiplex PCR, yet TCRdb's version contains in-frame clones alone and is incomplete. The sample carries approximately 70,000 clones, 72% recorded once. The sequenced material came from PBMCs. Receptor source: a woman in her thirties or forties in good health and CMV-seropositive.

The V gene is TRBV9, the J gene TRBJ2-3, with unresolved D. The germline gives CDR1 SGDLS, CDR2 YYNGEE. Trimming took 0 bases from V and 0 from J, leaving 11 bases between them. This CDR3 contains 16 residues. CDR3 coding DNA: TGTGCCAGCAGCGTAGACGGCGCGGCCAGCACAGATACGCAGTATTTT. Translating gives CASSVDGAASTDTQYF.

This clone was observed a few times. The gene calls are TRBV7-8 and TRBJ1-2; D remains unclear. This CDR3 contains 14 residues. V lost 3 bases to trimming and J lost 4 bases, with 12 bases between them. CDR1 SGHVS and CDR2 FQNEAQ come from the germline V gene. Here the CDR3 DNA reads TGTGCCAGCAGCTTGACCGACGGAGGCTATGGCTACACCTTC. Translation gives CASSLTDGGYGYTF.

This clone was picked up a small number of times. The CDR3 sequence is CASSLFGAGFSSYNSPLHF. The CDR3 coding sequence is TGTGCCAGCAGTTTATTTGGGGCAGGATTTAGCTCCTATAATTCACCCCTCCACTTT. V is TRBV27 and J is TRBJ1-6; tentatively, D is TRBD1 (5 bases). Germline-derived CDR1 and CDR2 are MNHEY and SMNVEV (reference sequence). The V end was cut by 1 base, the J end by 0 bases, with 16 bases between. The CDR3 contains 19 residues.

This rearrangement joins TRBV5-1 to TRBJ2-1, with 8 bases lining up with TRBD2. This CDR3 is 14 amino acids long. Trimming took 1 base from V and 7 from J; bases not matched to a gene: 4. Germline CDR1 SGHRS, CDR2 YFSETQ. CDR3 loop: CASSLQGLVNEQFF. The CDR3 DNA reads as TGCGCCAGCAGCTTGCAGGGACTAGTGAATGAGCAGTTCTTC.

The gene calls are TRBV5-1 and TRBJ1-4; 7 nucleotides agree with TRBD1. This CDR3 is built from 16 residues. With 0 bases clipped from V and 7 bases from J, the junction kept 9 bases outside the gene matches. Per germline, CDR1 SGHRS and CDR2 YFSETQ. The CDR3 DNA reads as TGCGCCAGCAGCTTGGGGGGGATGGGACAGAGTGAAAAACTGTTTTTT. Its protein is CASSLGGMGQSEKLFF.

This clone was seen once. The chain employs TRBV11-3 and TRBJ2-7; TRBD1 matches at 10 bases. The CDR3 is 14 residues long. Per germline, CDR1 SGHNT and CDR2 YENEEA. V shed 3 bases and J 2 bases; nucleotides not matched to a gene: 1. The CDR3 spells CASSLGQGPYEQYF. In DNA, the CDR3 is TGTGCCAGCAGCTTGGGACAGGGGCCCTACGAGCAGTACTTC.

The chain links TRBV5-6 to TRBJ1-2; a possible D gene is TRBD1 (6 bases). The CDR3 length is 13 residues. The V gene's germline CDR1 is SGHDT and CDR2 YYEEEE. The V gene lost 0 bases and the J gene lost 4 bases, with 7 bases spanning the gap. The CDR3: CASSLEQGYGYTF. The CDR3 bases are TGTGCCAGCAGCTTGGAACAGGGCTATGGCTACACCTTC. Variable domain in full (rest from reference TRBV5-6 and TRBJ1-2): DAGVTQSPTHLIKTRGQQVTLRCSPKSGHDTVSWYQQALGQGPQFIFQYYEEEERQRGNFPDRFSGHQFPNYSSELNVNALLLGDSALYLCASSLEQGYGYTFGSGTRLTVV.

The chain recombines TRBV18 with TRBJ2-1, with 10 bases identical to TRBD1. This CDR3 contains 13 residues. With 3 bases clipped from V and 10 bases from J, the junction kept 3 bases outside the gene matches. The germline CDR1 and CDR2 sequences are KGHSH and LQKENI. CDR3 sequence reads: CASSPGTGEEQFF. The DNA of the CDR3 is TGTGCCAGCTCACCGGGGACAGGGGAGGAGCAGTTCTTC.

The sample holds a few counts of this clone. The chain combines TRBV19 with TRBJ1-1, with D unclear. This CDR3 contains 14 residues. V was clipped by 5 bases and J by 6 bases, with 16 bases between them. CDR1 is LNHDA and CDR2 is SQIVND in the germline V gene (reference sequence). CDR3: CASSPRPGLPEAFF. DNA for the CDR3: TGTGCCAGTAGTCCCCGCCCGGGGTTACCTGAAGCTTTCTTT. Full variable domain (remainder filled in from reference TRBV19 and TRBJ1-1): DGGITQSPKYLFRKEGQNVTLSCEQNLNHDAMYWYRQDPGQGLRLIYYSQIVNDFQKGDIAEGYSVSREKKESFPLTVTSAQKNPTAFYLCASSPRPGLPEAFFGQGTRLTVV.

The gene calls are TRBV18 and TRBJ2-4, with TRBD1 identical over 7 bases. Germline V gene data show CDR1 as KGHSH and CDR2 as LQKENI. The junction had 3 bases not matched to a gene; V was cut back by 4 bases and J by 0 bases. The CDR3 has 15 amino acids. The chain's CDR3 is CASSRQGLAKNIQYF. The CDR3 DNA sequence: TGTGCCAGCTCACGACAGGGTTTAGCCAAAAACATTCAGTACTTC. The variable domain in full, completed from reference TRBV18 and TRBJ2-4, reads NAGVMQNPRHLVRRRGQEARLRCSPMKGHSHVYWYRQLPEEGLKFMVYLQKENIIDESGMPKERFSAEFPKEGPSILRIQQVVRGDSAAYFCASSRQGLAKNIQYFGAGTRLSVL.

V is TRBV10-2 and J is TRBJ2-5, with TRBD1 matching 7 bases. The J call is doubtful: the DNA matches TRBJ2-7 better. The V gene's germline CDR1 is WSHSY and CDR2 SAAADI. The CDR3 runs 14 residues. The DNA for the CDR3 is TGCGCCAGCGGACTGACAGGGAGCTCCTACGAGCAGTACTTC. The encoded protein is CASGLTGSSYEQYF.

V usage is TRBV5-4 and J usage is TRBJ2-7, with TRBD1 as a possible D gene (6 bases). V lost 5 bases, J lost 3 bases, and 9 bases lay in between. Germline assignment: CDR1 SGHNT and CDR2 YYREEE (reference sequence). The CDR3 sequence is 12 residues long. The CDR3 bases are TGTGCCAGCAGGATGGACAGCTACGAGCAGTACTTC. Its translation: CASRMDSYEQYF.

The chain links TRBV5-8 to TRBJ1-5; 9 bases align to TRBD1. The CDR3 runs 17 residues. V lost 4 bases and J lost 1; bases outside the gene matches: 9. In germline, CDR1 is SGHTS, CDR2 YDEGEE. CDR3 bases: TGTGCCAGCAGCCCGCTCCCGGGACAGGGAAGCAATCAGCCCCAGCATTTT. Its protein product is CASSPLPGQGSNQPQHF.

CDR3 in DNA: TGTGCCAGCAGCCCCCATATGGGGGGCAATGAGCAGTTCTTC. This codes for CASSPHMGGNEQFF. The rearrangement uses TRBV7-3 and TRBJ2-1; D is possibly TRBD2 (6 bases). The CDR3 contains 14 residues. Trimming left V 5 bases short and J 6 bases short, with 14 bases between. Per germline, CDR1 SGHTA and CDR2 FQGTGA.

This clone was seen once. The chain employs TRBV30 and TRBJ1-2; the D is unclear. This CDR3 has 14 residues. The germline V and J ends were trimmed by 4 bases and 8 bases, with 20 bases remaining between them. From germline, CDR1 is GTSNPN and CDR2 SVGIG (reference sequence). The DNA for the CDR3 is TGTGCCTGGACCACGGGAGACCCAGGAAGGGGCTACACCTTC. It specifies CAWTTGDPGRGYTF.

This chain links TRBV5-1 with TRBJ2-7; D unresolved. Germline V gene lookup returns CDR1 SGHRS and CDR2 YFSETQ. The length of the CDR3 is 15 residues. V lost 0 bases to trimming and J lost 2 bases, with 12 bases between them. CDR3 sequence: CASSLAAGLAYEQYF. CDR3 DNA sequence: TGCGCCAGCAGCTTGGCCGCTGGGCTGGCCTACGAGCAGTACTTC. The variable domain in full, with the rest retrieved from reference TRBV5-1 and TRBJ2-7, is KAGVTQTPRYLIKTRGQQVTLSCSPISGHRSVSWYQQTPGQGLQFLFEYFSETQRNKGNFPGRFSGRQFSNSRSEMNVSTLELGDSALYLCASSLAAGLAYEQYFGPGTRLTVT.